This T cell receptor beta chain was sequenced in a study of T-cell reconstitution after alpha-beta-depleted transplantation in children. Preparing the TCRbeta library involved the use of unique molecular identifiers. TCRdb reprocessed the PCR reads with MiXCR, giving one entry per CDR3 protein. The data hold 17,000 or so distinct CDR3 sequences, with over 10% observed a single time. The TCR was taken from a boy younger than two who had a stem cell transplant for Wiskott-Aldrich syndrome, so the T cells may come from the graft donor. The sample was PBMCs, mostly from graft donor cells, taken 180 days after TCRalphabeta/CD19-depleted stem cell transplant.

The CDR3 bases are TGTGCCAGCTCATCGAGGAACACTGAAGCTTTCTTT. Translating gives CASSSRNTEAFF. This sequence joins TRBV18 and TRBJ1-1, with D unresolved. With 5 bases removed from V and 1 base from J, the gap between germline ends came to 5 bases. The CDR3 runs to 12 residues. Germline V gene sequence: CDR1 KGHSH, CDR2 LQKENI.